This TCR beta chain derives from a study of beta chain features in type 1 diabetes. This CDR3 is 13 amino acids long. Germline trimming cut 4 bases from V and 5 bases from J; bases unmatched to any gene: 4. Germline-derived CDR1 and CDR2 are MNHEY and SMNVEV (reference sequence). Reverse transcribing all isolated RNA meant expressed TCRB transcripts were sequenced. Measured with immunoSEQ multiplex PCR; TCRdb has only the in-frame clones, and not every one. Of 120,000 to 150,000 clones listed, about 13% are singletons. The study's findings and limits: Type 1 diabetes patients had TCRB CDR3s that were shorter (moderately but significantly so) in all four CD4+ subsets. For cells with high TCR expression, cDNA sequencing could yield over-representation.

As to this clone: What it recognizes is unknown.

Sequencing input: central memory CD4+ T cells from blood. This TCR derives from a man in his late teens or twenties with type 1 diabetes. The chain joins TRBV27 to TRBJ2-5, with TRBD2 identical over 7 bases. This chain's CDR3 is CASSSGGLETQYF. CDR3 sequence (DNA): TGTGCCAGCAGTTCGGGAGGTTTGGAGACCCAGTACTTC.